This passage covers 30 T cell receptor beta chains from one sample sequenced in a study of blood T cells in healthy people across ages. Primed by a sample-barcoded 5' primer and a J-beta primer mix, a second PCR proceeded for roughly 6 to 12 cycles. TCRdb reprocessed the 5' RACE reads via MiXCR and lists one record per CDR3 protein. In the table there are about 510,000 distinct CDR3 sequences, about 28% of which are singletons. These data also formed part of another study, on T cells of mothers and their children.

The sample consisted of blood. These receptors all come from a boy between 2 and 10 years old in good health.

This clonotype was seen more than once but under ten times. This chain uses TRBV7-6 with TRBJ2-6; D is ambiguous. CDR1 SGHVS and CDR2 FNYEAQ come from the germline V gene. Trimming took 0 bases from V and 0 from J, leaving 9 bases between them. This CDR3 region has 17 residues. This chain's CDR3 is CASSLAGRSSGANVLTF. The CDR3 DNA reads as TGTGCCAGCAGCTTAGCAGGACGGAGCTCTGGGGCCAACGTCCTGACTTTC.

The rearrangement links TRBV12-3 or TRBV12-4 to TRBJ2-4; possible D gene TRBD2, 5 bases. Trimming cost V 6 bases and J 1 base, with 19 bases left between them. The CDR3 length is 17 residues. The CDR3 loop reads CASSGRLGARAKNIQYF. As DNA, the CDR3 is TGTGCCAGCAGCGGCCGGTTGGGAGCGCGGGCCAAAAACATTCAGTACTTC.

The gene calls are TRBV4-3 and TRBJ2-3, with D possibly being TRBD1 (6 bases). Trimming cost V 0 bases and J 4 bases, with 11 bases left between them. Germline loops: CDR1 LGHNA, CDR2 YSLEER. The CDR3 spans 15 residues. The CDR3 here is CASSQETGIADTQYF. In DNA, the CDR3 is TGCGCCAGCAGCCAAGAAACAGGGATAGCAGATACGCAGTATTTT.

The CDR3 protein is CSAGLTEQFF. In nucleotides, the CDR3 is TGCAGCGCCGGACTGACTGAGCAGTTCTTC. The chain employs TRBV29-1 and TRBJ2-1, with a weak D call TRBD2 (5 bases). V was pared by 7 bases and J by 9 bases, with 10 bases between. CDR1 is SQVTM and CDR2 is ANQGSEA in the germline V gene. The CDR3 length is 10 residues.

In nucleotides, the CDR3 is TGTGCCACCAGCAGAGATCCGGGACTAGCGGTTGAGCAGTTCTTC. Its protein is CATSRDPGLAVEQFF. The genes are TRBV15 and TRBJ2-1; 11 positions agree with TRBD2. With 0 bases clipped from V and 9 bases from J, the junction kept 4 bases outside the gene matches. This CDR3 has 15 residues. Germline values: CDR1 LNHNV, CDR2 YYDKDF (reference sequence).

The V and J genes are TRBV11-1 and TRBJ2-7, with 7 bases identical to TRBD1. Germline lookup yields CDR1 SGHAT and CDR2 FQDESV (reference sequence). V dropped 4 bases and J dropped 2; count of bases not matched to a gene: 11. CDR3 length: 16 residues. CDR3 region: CASSSLPWDRAYEQYF. The CDR3 nucleotides are TGTGCCAGCAGCTCCCTTCCCTGGGACAGAGCCTACGAGCAGTACTTC.

This clonotype has at least ten counts. The chain joins TRBV7-6 to TRBJ2-2, with D possibly TRBD2 on 5 matching bases. The V end lost 2 bases, the J end lost 8 bases, and 9 bases lay between the germline ends. CDR1 is SGHVS and CDR2 is FNYEAQ in the germline V gene. The CDR3 runs 13 residues. The CDR3 here is CASSLSGGGELFF. The CDR3 region has the DNA TGTGCCAGCAGCTTAAGCGGCGGAGGGGAGCTGTTTTTT. The variable domain in full, with the rest retrieved from reference TRBV7-6 and TRBJ2-2, is GAGVSQSPRYKVTKRGQDVALRCDPISGHVSLYWYRQALGQGPEFLTYFNYEAQQDKSGLPNDRFSAERPEGSISTLTIQRTEQRDSAMYRCASSLSGGGELFFGEGSRLTVL.

Of note for this clonotype: At one boundary the junction diverges from the germline segment, which might be a read error. This chain joins TRBV29-1 and TRBJ1-2; a weak D match, TRBD1 (5 bases). Germline lookup yields CDR1 SQVTM and CDR2 ANQGSEA. The CDR3 loop spans 15 amino acids. The CDR3 DNA follows: TGCAGCGTTGAAGATTGGTCGAGGTTGGGGGATGGCTACGCCTTC. Its translation: CSVEDWSRLGDGYAF.

This clonotype has only a few counts. The chain is built from TRBV5-1 and TRBJ2-1, with TRBD2 identical over 12 bases. Per germline, CDR1 SGHRS and CDR2 YFSETQ. V trimming: 2 bases; J trimming: 7 bases; junction bases outside the gene matches: 7. The length of the CDR3 is 16 residues. In nucleotides, the CDR3 is TGCGCCAGCAGCTTAGGACTAGCGGGGAGTCAGAATGAGCAGTTCTTC. Translation gives CASSLGLAGSQNEQFF.

In this sample, this clonotype turned up a few times. This chain links TRBV20-1 with TRBJ2-5; unclear D gene. CDR1 is DFQATT and CDR2 is SNEGSKA in the germline V gene (reference sequence). V was shortened by 3 bases and J by 5 bases, with 25 bases between the two germline ends. The CDR3 totals 17 residues. This chain's CDR3 is CSASSVMAESKVETQYF. The DNA of the CDR3 is TGCAGTGCTAGTTCGGTGATGGCCGAATCCAAGGTGGAGACCCAGTACTTC.

This clonotype was counted between two and nine times. The V and J genes are TRBV20-1 and TRBJ2-1; D call uncertain. The V end was cut by 3 bases, the J end by 5 bases, with 5 bases between. The CDR3 runs 11 residues. Germline CDR1 is DFQATT and CDR2 is SNEGSKA (reference sequence). The CDR3 nucleotides read TGCAGTGCTAGCTCGAACAATGAGCAGTTCTTC. Translating gives CSASSNNEQFF.

This clonotype was observed a few times. The chain joins TRBV16 to TRBJ1-4, with a possible D match to TRBD1 (5 bases). Germline loops: CDR1 KGHSY, CDR2 FQNENV. V was clipped by 4 bases and J by 7 bases, with 10 bases between them. The length of the CDR3 is 13 residues. In DNA, the CDR3 is TGTGCCAGCAGCCGGGGGAGCAGTGAAAAACTGTTTTTT. As protein: CASSRGSSEKLFF.

To note about this clonotype: One end of the junction varies from germline; a read error may be responsible. The chain links TRBV20-1 to TRBJ2-6; D is tentatively TRBD1 or TRBD2 (5 bases each). CDR3 length equals 18 residues. The germline V gene encodes CDR1 DFQATT and CDR2 SNEGSKA (reference sequence). The CDR3 reads CSARVDKSSHDGANALTF. The CDR3 nucleotides are TGCAGTGCTAGAGTTGACAAGTCATCTCATGACGGGGCCAACGCCCTGACTTTC.

This clonotype has a single count. The chain uses TRBV6-1 and TRBJ2-5, with a tentative D call TRBD2 (7 bases). The J call may be in error: the DNA end matches TRBJ2-7 better. Germline lookup yields CDR1 MNHNS and CDR2 SASEGT. CDR3 length: 20 amino acids. DNA of the CDR3: TGTGCCAGCAGTGAAGCAGGGTCGGGGGGTCCGACAGGCTTGCCCTACGAGCAGTACTTC. It codes for CASSEAGSGGPTGLPYEQYF.

Only a few counts were recorded for this clonotype. The rearrangement uses TRBV7-9 and TRBJ2-5, with TRBD2 identical over 10 bases. CDR1 is SEHNR, CDR2 FQNEAQ, per germline (reference sequence). The V segment lost 4 bases and the J segment 2 bases; nucleotides outside the gene matches: 7. This CDR3 has 16 residues. CDR3 sequence (DNA): TGTGCCAGCAGCTCGACGGCTAGCGGGGGACAAGAGACCCAGTACTTC. It is translated as CASSSTASGGQETQYF.

This clonotype was seen just once. V is TRBV20-1 and J is TRBJ2-1; 9 bases line up with TRBD2. CDR3 size: 16 residues. V lost 5 bases and J lost 6; bases outside the gene matches: 14. The germline gives CDR1 DFQATT, CDR2 SNEGSKA (reference sequence). In DNA, the CDR3 is TGCAGTGCTTTTGAACAGGCTCCTAGCGGGGTCAATGAGCAGTTCTTC. It specifies CSAFEQAPSGVNEQFF.

The genes are TRBV25-1 and TRBJ2-1; maybe TRBD1 (6 bases). The V end was cut by 4 bases, the J end by 5 bases, with 21 bases between. Germline V gives CDR1 MGHDK, CDR2 SYGVNS. The CDR3 runs to 17 residues. CDR3 amino acids: CASSAQGHGKKDNEQFF. The CDR3 bases are TGTGCCAGCAGTGCCCAGGGGCACGGGAAGAAGGACAATGAGCAGTTCTTC.

The genes are TRBV7-9 and TRBJ1-2, with D perhaps matching TRBD1 (5 bases). Germline V gives CDR1 SEHNR, CDR2 FQNEAQ (reference sequence). Trimming took off 6 bases at V and 3 bases at J, with 14 bases between the two ends. The CDR3 loop spans 14 amino acids. CDR3 DNA sequence: TGTGCCAGCAGTTCGGGGCAGGGTGACTATGGCTACACCTTC. Protein sequence: CASSSGQGDYGYTF. Looking up the rest from reference TRBV7-9 and TRBJ1-2 gives the full variable domain: DTGVSQNPRHKITKRGQNVTFRCDPISEHNRLYWYRQTLGQGPEFLTYFQNEAQLEKSRLLSDRFSAERPKGSFSTLEIQRTEQGDSAMYLCASSSGQGDYGYTFGSGTRLTVV.

The V and J genes are TRBV20-1 and TRBJ2-1; 7 bases match TRBD2. This CDR3 has 13 residues. V was pared by 7 bases and J by 1 base, with 4 bases of the junction left unmatched. The germline CDR1 and CDR2 sequences are DFQATT and SNEGSKA (reference sequence). The CDR3 loop is CSVPGGSYNEQFF. The CDR3, as DNA: TGCAGTGTCCCCGGGGGGTCCTACAATGAGCAGTTCTTC.

Note on this clonotype: A read error may produce the germline difference seen at one junction end. V usage is TRBV20-1 and J usage is TRBJ1-1; maybe TRBD1 (6 bases). From germline, CDR1 is DFQATT and CDR2 SNEGSKA (reference sequence). The CDR3 length is 12 residues. The CDR3 is CSAEGGNTGAFF. The DNA of the CDR3 is TGCAGTGCTGAGGGGGGGAACACTGGAGCTTTCTTT.

J is TRBJ1-2 and V is TRBV5-6; no definite D call. The CDR3 sequence is 12 residues long. Per the germline V gene, CDR1 is SGHDT and CDR2 is YYEEEE. The ends were cut back, 2 bases at V and 7 bases at J, with 9 bases in the middle. CDR3 sequence: CASSFPSSGYTF. DNA of the CDR3: TGTGCCAGCAGCTTCCCCAGTAGTGGCTACACCTTC.

This clonotype was found once. This chain connects TRBV6-6 to TRBJ2-5; D perhaps matches TRBD2 (6 bases). Deletions cut 11 bases from V and 1 base from J, with 11 bases between. Germline V gene data show CDR1 as MNHNY and CDR2 as SVGAGI (reference sequence). The CDR3 spans 12 residues. The DNA for the CDR3 is TGTGCCTCCGCGGGGAGCCAAGAGACCCAGTACTTC. Protein: CASAGSQETQYF.

This chain links TRBV9 with TRBJ2-4; D uncertain. Trimming removed 0 bases from V and 5 bases from J, with 24 bases in between. The CDR3 loop spans 19 amino acids. Germline lookup yields CDR1 SGDLS and CDR2 YYNGEE. The CDR3 sequence is CASSVVKNVELIVQNIQYF. CDR3 DNA: TGTGCCAGCAGCGTAGTTAAGAACGTGGAACTAATCGTCCAAAACATTCAGTACTTC.

The chain links TRBV29-1 to TRBJ2-7; D perhaps matches TRBD2 (6 bases). Germline V gene lookup returns CDR1 SQVTM and CDR2 ANQGSEA. The CDR3 is 13 residues long. V lost 5 bases to trimming and J lost 3 bases, with 14 bases between them. CDR3 in amino acids: CSVQEGNVYEQYF. CDR3 DNA sequence: TGCAGCGTTCAGGAGGGAAACGTCTACGAGCAGTACTTC.

The chain combines TRBV6-6 with TRBJ2-5; 12 nucleotides agree with TRBD2. CDR1 is MNHNY and CDR2 is SVGAGI in the germline V gene (reference sequence). The CDR3 loop spans 16 amino acids. The trim removed 3 bases at V and 5 bases at J, leaving 7 bases unmatched. The CDR3 coding sequence is TGTGCCAGCAGTTATGCTAGCGGGGGGGCCGGGGAGACCCAGTACTTC. This encodes CASSYASGGAGETQYF.

This clonotype was seen more than once but under ten times. This chain connects TRBV11-2 to TRBJ2-7; unclear D gene. Per germline, CDR1 SGHAT and CDR2 FQNNGV. V was clipped by 4 bases and J by 3 bases, with 16 bases between them. This CDR3 has 15 amino acids. The CDR3 reads CASSSFNSWLYEQYF. CDR3 sequence (DNA): TGTGCCAGCAGCTCCTTCAATAGTTGGCTCTACGAGCAGTACTTC. Drawing the rest from reference TRBV11-2 and TRBJ2-7, the complete variable domain is EAGVAQSPRYKIIEKRQSVAFWCNPISGHATLYWYQQILGQGPKLLIQFQNNGVVDDSQLPKDRFSAERLKGVDSTLKIQPAKLEDSAVYLCASSSFNSWLYEQYFGPGTRLTVT.

The V call is TRBV20-1, the J call TRBJ1-1, with 9 bases aligning to TRBD1. The CDR3 spans 14 residues. V gave up 6 bases and J gave up 5 bases; unmatched junction bases: 10. Germline CDR1 and CDR2: DFQATT and SNEGSKA (reference sequence). The CDR3 nucleotides read TGCAGTGCAGCACAGGGGGCAGCGAAAACTGAAGCTTTCTTT. As protein: CSAAQGAAKTEAFF.

The table lists this clonotype with a few counts. The V call is TRBV7-8, the J call TRBJ2-3; perhaps TRBD2 as D (6 bases). The ends were cut back, 6 bases at V and 0 bases at J, with 13 bases in the middle. The CDR3 runs to 15 residues. Germline V gives CDR1 SGHVS, CDR2 FQNEAQ. As DNA, the CDR3 is TGTGCCAGCAGAAGAAGGACTACCAGCACAGATACGCAGTATTTT. Translating gives CASRRRTTSTDTQYF.

This clonotype showed up just a few times. One junction end disagrees with the germline gene, perhaps due to a read error. This chain links TRBV5-1 with TRBJ2-5; tentatively, D is TRBD2 (6 bases). The CDR3 is 13 amino acids. Per the germline V gene, CDR1 is SGHRS and CDR2 is YFSETQ. CDR3 amino acids: CASKGGVSYEQHF. In DNA, the CDR3 is TGCGCCAGCAAAGGCGGGGTATCCTACGAGCAGCACTTC.

J is TRBJ1-1 and V is TRBV10-3; D gene unclear. Trimming took off 3 bases at V and 0 bases at J, with 8 bases between the two ends. Germline CDR1 and CDR2: ENHRY and SYGVKD. The CDR3 totals 14 residues. Here the CDR3 reads CAISDRSLNTEAFF. CDR3 coding DNA: TGTGCCATCAGTGACAGGTCCCTGAACACTGAAGCTTTCTTT.